This passage covers 23 T cell receptor beta chains from one sample sequenced in a study of shared clonotypes between healthy human individuals. Assay: immunoSEQ multiplex PCR; the TCRdb copy retains only in-frame clones and omits some. Among about 680,000 clones listed, 92% were seen once. CD45RO-negative CD8 cells positively selected for CCR7 made up the naive population, which excluded terminally differentiated effector memory CD45RA+ cells. Material for sequencing was naive CD8+ T cells sorted from blood. These receptors were taken from a man aged 25 to 40 in good health.

The chain couples TRBV10-1 to TRBJ1-4, with unresolved D. This CDR3 has 14 residues. Germline loops: CDR1 WNHNN, CDR2 SYGVQD (reference sequence). V was clipped by 2 bases and J by 5 bases, with 9 bases between them. CDR3 coding DNA: TGCGCCAGCAGTGAGGGACTGCAAAATGAAAAACTGTTTTTT. This encodes CASSEGLQNEKLFF.

V gene TRBV6-1 combines with J gene TRBJ2-3; 7 bases are shared with TRBD1. Germline CDR1 and CDR2: MNHNS and SASEGT. With 5 bases clipped from V and 2 bases from J, the junction kept 7 bases outside the gene matches. This CDR3 is built from 15 residues. The CDR3 sequence is CASSIRGLDTDTQYF. The DNA for the CDR3 is TGTGCCAGCAGTATAAGGGGGCTAGACACAGATACGCAGTATTTT.

This chain's CDR3 is CASSQISGTGYGYTF. In nucleotides, the CDR3 is TGCGCCAGCAGCCAAATCTCCGGGACAGGGTACGGCTACACCTTC. This chain links TRBV5-1 with TRBJ1-2; 9 bases map to TRBD1. The CDR3 consists of 15 residues. Per the germline V gene, CDR1 is SGHRS and CDR2 is YFSETQ. V lost 4 bases and J lost 8; bases outside the gene matches: 12.

The chain is built from TRBV5-4 and TRBJ2-1; TRBD2 agrees at 11 bases. V trimming: 1 base; J trimming: 9 bases; junction bases outside the gene matches: 6. The CDR3 runs to 15 residues. CDR1 is SGHNT and CDR2 is YYREEE in the germline V gene (reference sequence). The CDR3 DNA reads TGTGCCAGCAGCTTGCAACTAGCGGGAGTAGCTGAGCAGTTCTTC. It encodes CASSLQLAGVAEQFF. The complete variable domain, with remaining parts taken from reference TRBV5-4 and TRBJ2-1, reads ETGVTQSPTHLIKTRGQQVTLRCSSQSGHNTVSWYQQALGQGPQFIFQYYREEENGRGNFPPRFSGLQFPNYSSELNVNALELDDSALYLCASSLQLAGVAEQFFGPGTRLTVL.

This chain joins TRBV27 and TRBJ2-1; 10 nucleotides agree with TRBD1. Trimming cost V 5 bases and J 0 bases; bases outside gene matches: 7. From germline, CDR1 is MNHEY and CDR2 SMNVEV (reference sequence). The CDR3 spans 17 residues. CDR3 coding DNA: TGTGCCAGCAGTCCCGGGACAGGGGTTTACTCCTACAATGAGCAGTTCTTC. Its translation is CASSPGTGVYSYNEQFF.

V usage is TRBV6-6 and J usage is TRBJ2-5, with TRBD2 as a possible D gene (6 bases). Germline V gene sequence: CDR1 MNHNY, CDR2 SVGAGI (reference sequence). This CDR3 has 11 residues. V lost 6 bases, J lost 5 bases, and 7 bases lay in between. The CDR3 bases are TGTGCCAGCAGCCGGGGGGAGACCCAGTACTTC. This sequence encodes CASSRGETQYF.

This clone was seen a single time. V and J are TRBV19 and TRBJ1-5, with D uncertain. The V gene's germline CDR1 is LNHDA and CDR2 SQIVND (reference sequence). V was clipped by 6 bases and J by 0 bases, with 9 bases between them. This CDR3 is built from 14 residues. This CDR3 reads CASRMRYSNQPQHF. The CDR3 DNA is TGTGCCAGTAGGATGCGATATAGCAATCAGCCCCAGCATTTT.

The chain recombines TRBV28 with TRBJ2-7; 9 positions match TRBD2. CDR3 length equals 18 residues. CDR1 and CDR2 from the germline V gene are MDHEN and SYDVKM. Trimming took 8 bases from V and 4 from J; bases not matched to a gene: 21. Written as DNA, the CDR3 is TGTGCCAGCTGCTTATCCCCCAGGGTCTGGCGGGAGGGTTACGAGCAGTACTTC. Residues: CASCLSPRVWREGYEQYF.

The gene calls are TRBV19 and TRBJ1-1; D uncertain. CDR1 LNHDA and CDR2 SQIVND come from the germline V gene (reference sequence). The V end was cut by 3 bases, the J end by 4 bases, with 12 bases between. The CDR3 consists of 14 residues. The CDR3 sequence: CASSMGGFGTEAFF. The CDR3 nucleotides are TGTGCCAGTAGTATGGGAGGGTTTGGCACTGAAGCTTTCTTT.

The chain couples TRBV9 to TRBJ2-5, with TRBD1 matching 8 bases. This CDR3 spans 16 amino acids. V shed 3 bases, J shed 2 bases, and the junction held 9 bases outside the gene matches. Germline V gene sequence: CDR1 SGDLS, CDR2 YYNGEE. CDR3: CASSARTGLPQETQYF. CDR3 sequence (DNA): TGTGCCAGCAGCGCCCGGACAGGGCTCCCGCAAGAGACCCAGTACTTC. The full variable domain, with the rest looked up from reference TRBV9 and TRBJ2-5, is DSGVTQTPKHLITATGQRVTLRCSPRSGDLSVYWYQQSLDQGLQFLIQYYNGEERAKGNILERFSAQQFPDLHSELNLSSLELGDSALYFCASSARTGLPQETQYFGPGTRLLVL.

This rearrangement joins TRBV15 to TRBJ1-3; no definite D call. The CDR3 spans 15 residues. V lost 0 bases and J lost 2, with 8 bases in between. Per germline, CDR1 LNHNV and CDR2 YYDKDF (reference sequence). Here the CDR3 reads CATSREGNPGNTIYF. The DNA of the CDR3 is TGTGCCACCAGCAGAGAGGGCAACCCTGGAAACACCATATATTTT.

V usage is TRBV18 and J usage is TRBJ2-5; D unclear. The V end was cut by 3 bases, the J end by 5 bases, with 13 bases between. Germline assignment: CDR1 KGHSH and CDR2 LQKENI. The CDR3 has 14 amino acids. The CDR3, as DNA: TGTGCCAGCTCACCTGACATGGAAAGGGAGACCCAGTACTTC. Its protein is CASSPDMERETQYF. The whole variable domain, remainder taken from reference TRBV18 and TRBJ2-5, is NAGVMQNPRHLVRRRGQEARLRCSPMKGHSHVYWYRQLPEEGLKFMVYLQKENIIDESGMPKERFSAEFPKEGPSILRIQQVVRGDSAAYFCASSPDMERETQYFGPGTRLLVL.

This clone was observed a single time. This chain links TRBV7-9 with TRBJ2-1; 10 positions agree with TRBD2. The germline CDR1 and CDR2 sequences are SEHNR and FQNEAQ (reference sequence). V trimming: 5 bases; J trimming: 9 bases; junction bases outside the gene matches: 10. The CDR3 runs 15 residues. Written as DNA, the CDR3 is TGTGCCAGCAGCCACCCGGTTCTAGCGGGAGCTGAGCAGTTCTTC. It encodes CASSHPVLAGAEQFF.

This clone was seen more than once but under ten times. The chain links TRBV7-2 to TRBJ1-5, with 8 bases matching TRBD1. In germline, CDR1 is SGHTA, CDR2 FQGNSA. The CDR3 extends over 16 amino acids. J was trimmed by 4 bases and V by 1 base; bases with no gene match: 6. The CDR3 loop is CASSLVGQGLNQPQHF. The CDR3, as DNA: TGTGCCAGCAGCTTAGTTGGACAGGGCTTGAATCAGCCCCAGCATTTT.

The rearrangement links TRBV7-9 to TRBJ1-5; 8 positions match TRBD1. The CDR3 runs 14 residues. V was pared by 3 bases and J by 5 bases, with 3 bases of the junction left unmatched. The germline V gene has CDR1 SEHNR and CDR2 FQNEAQ (reference sequence). CDR3 nucleotide sequence: TGTGCCAGCAGCTTTCCAGGGGGCCATCAGCCCCAGCATTTT. Protein product: CASSFPGGHQPQHF.

J is TRBJ2-5 and V is TRBV27, with TRBD2 identical over 7 bases. CDR3 length: 13 amino acids. V was clipped by 8 bases and J by 0 bases; unmatched bases: 3. Germline-derived CDR1 and CDR2 are MNHEY and SMNVEV (reference sequence). The CDR3 region has the DNA TGTGCCAGCGGACTAGAAAACCAAGAGACCCAGTACTTC. Encoded protein: CASGLENQETQYF.

This chain links TRBV28 with TRBJ1-1; D gene uncertain. The CDR3 spans 18 residues. Germline CDR1 MDHEN, CDR2 SYDVKM. V lost 1 base and J 0 bases, leaving 18 bases between the germline ends. The CDR3 reads CASSLSFEGESMNTEAFF. The CDR3 region has the DNA TGTGCCAGCAGTTTATCTTTTGAGGGAGAAAGCATGAACACTGAAGCTTTCTTT. Variable domain in full (rest from reference TRBV28 and TRBJ1-1): DVKVTQSSRYLVKRTGEKVFLECVQDMDHENMFWYRQDPGLGLRLIYFSYDVKMKEKGDIPEGYSVSREKKERFSLILESASTNQTSMYLCASSLSFEGESMNTEAFFGQGTRLTVV.

V gene TRBV5-4 combines with J gene TRBJ1-1; tentative D call: TRBD1 (5 bases). CDR3 length equals 17 residues. Trimming cost V 10 bases and J 0 bases, with 25 bases left between them. Germline assignment: CDR1 SGHNT and CDR2 YYREEE (reference sequence). Here the CDR3 DNA reads TGTGCCTCTAAGGTTGGGGGGGGGACCTTAATGAACACTGAAGCTTTCTTT. Protein sequence: CASKVGGGTLMNTEAFF.

This clone showed up just once. The chain recombines TRBV19 with TRBJ2-1, with unresolved D. This CDR3 region has 14 residues. The V end was cut by 4 bases, the J end by 6 bases, with 13 bases between. CDR1 is LNHDA, CDR2 SQIVND, per germline (reference sequence). DNA of the CDR3: TGTGCCAGTAGTACATGGGGTTTAGGCAATGAGCAGTTCTTC. This translates into CASSTWGLGNEQFF.

The J gene is TRBJ2-3, the V gene TRBV11-2; a weak D match, TRBD1 (6 bases). The CDR3 runs to 16 residues. Trimming stripped 0 bases from V and 0 bases from J, with 10 bases between. Germline-derived CDR1 and CDR2 are SGHAT and FQNNGV. CDR3 DNA sequence: TGTGCCAGCAGCTTAGAGGGGGCGGCAAGCACAGATACGCAGTATTTT. Its translation: CASSLEGAASTDTQYF.

The V call is TRBV9, the J call TRBJ2-3; D gene ambiguous. V lost 3 bases and J lost 2, with 7 bases in between. The CDR3 consists of 13 residues. Germline V gene lookup returns CDR1 SGDLS and CDR2 YYNGEE. Here the CDR3 DNA reads TGTGCCAGCAGCGCACCCCTCACAGATACGCAGTATTTT. The encoded protein is CASSAPLTDTQYF.

This chain uses TRBV4-3 with TRBJ2-7; no clear D gene. V lost 0 bases and J lost 4, with 13 bases in between. The CDR3 loop spans 15 amino acids. CDR1 and CDR2 from the germline V gene are LGHNA and YSLEER. The CDR3 sequence: CASSQDVGSWYEQYF. CDR3 coding DNA: TGCGCCAGCAGCCAAGATGTGGGAAGTTGGTACGAGCAGTACTTC.

V usage is TRBV7-8 and J usage is TRBJ2-5; 7 bases fit TRBD1. The ends lost 0 bases at V and 1 base at J; junction bases unmatched: 8. Looked up from germline, CDR1 is SGHVS and CDR2 is FQNEAQ. This CDR3 is 17 amino acids long. CDR3 loop: CASSLAHGQAPQETQYF. DNA for the CDR3: TGTGCCAGCAGCTTAGCGCACGGACAGGCCCCCCAAGAGACCCAGTACTTC.